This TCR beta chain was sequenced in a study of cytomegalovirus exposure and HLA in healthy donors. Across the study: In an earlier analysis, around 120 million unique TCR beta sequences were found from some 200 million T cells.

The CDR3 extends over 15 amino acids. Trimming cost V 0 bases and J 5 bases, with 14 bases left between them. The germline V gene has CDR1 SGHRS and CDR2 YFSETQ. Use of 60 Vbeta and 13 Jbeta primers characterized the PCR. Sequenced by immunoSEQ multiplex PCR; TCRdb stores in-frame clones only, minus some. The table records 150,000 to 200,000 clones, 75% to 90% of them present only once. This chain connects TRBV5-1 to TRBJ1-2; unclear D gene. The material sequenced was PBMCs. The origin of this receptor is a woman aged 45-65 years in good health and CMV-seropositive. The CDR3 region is CASSLDWREWYGYTF. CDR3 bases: TGCGCCAGCAGCTTGGATTGGAGGGAATGGTATGGCTACACCTTC.